Given below is one T cell receptor (beta chain) in context. The target antigen is unknown. Germline V gene lookup returns CDR1 LGHNA and CDR2 YSLEER. The CDR3 runs 17 residues. V dropped 0 bases and J dropped 3; count of bases not matched to a gene: 6. Unique molecular identifiers were affixed to single, distinct cDNA molecules. TCRdb re-analysed the 5' RACE reads in MiXCR, keeping a single row per CDR3 protein. The sample shows approximately 70,000 distinct CDR3 sequences, around 13% of them seen only once. The data were taken from a study of early T cells in non-severe SARS-CoV-2 infection. Study context: The authors sequenced bulk RNA from unsorted whole blood, leaving chains unpaired.

Study-wide points: VDJdb matching, biased toward anti-spike CD8 responses, missed private and CD4 specificities.

The sequence was obtained from an adult who was a healthcare worker with PCR-confirmed SARS-CoV-2 infection or an uninfected control (not recorded which). Sequences were obtained from whole blood. The J gene is TRBJ2-2, the V gene TRBV4-3, with 8 bases lining up with TRBD2. This chain's CDR3 is CASSQEGAGAYTGELFF. The CDR3 region has the DNA TGCGCCAGCAGCCAAGAGGGAGCGGGGGCCTACACCGGGGAGCTGTTTTTT.